A single sample gave rise to the 20 T cell receptor beta chains below, sequenced in a study of blood T cell repertoires in COVID-19. Using immunoSEQ multiplex PCR, the repertoire was profiled, and TCRdb retains in-frame clones only, with some absent. This repertoire shows about 150,000 clones, around 85% found once; its top ten account for under 3.5%. The sample taken for sequencing was peripheral blood. These receptor sequences come from a man aged 65-85 years with acute or convalescent COVID-19.

The rearrangement uses TRBV19 and TRBJ2-1; 9 bases fit TRBD1. This CDR3 has 14 amino acids. V lost 5 bases, J lost 9 bases, and 8 bases stayed unmatched. Germline V CDR1 and CDR2: LNHDA, SQIVND (reference sequence). CDR3 nucleotide sequence: TGTGCCAGTAGTTCGGGACAGGGATACGGTGAGCAGTTCTTC. Amino acid sequence: CASSSGQGYGEQFF.

The J gene is TRBJ2-2, the V gene TRBV19, with D possibly being TRBD1 (5 bases). This CDR3 spans 14 amino acids. Trimming pared 3 bases from V and 5 bases from J, leaving 10 bases between. The germline V gene encodes CDR1 LNHDA and CDR2 SQIVND (reference sequence). The CDR3 nucleotides are TGTGCCAGTAGTATGGCTCAGGGAACCGGGGAGCTGTTTTTT. Its translation is CASSMAQGTGELFF.

This clone has just one count. The rearrangement links TRBV25-1 to TRBJ2-7, with 10 bases lining up with TRBD1. The CDR3 sequence is 15 residues long. The ends lost 6 bases at V and 0 bases at J; junction bases unmatched: 5. CDR1 is MGHDK and CDR2 is SYGVNS in the germline V gene. CDR3 DNA: TGTGCCAGCAGGCGGGACAGGGGTCTCTCCTACGAGCAGTACTTC. It yields the protein CASRRDRGLSYEQYF.

This chain connects TRBV6-5 to TRBJ1-6; 8 positions match TRBD1. CDR1 is MNHEY, CDR2 SVGAGI, per germline. The CDR3 is 14 amino acids. V gave up 6 bases and J gave up 9 bases; unmatched junction bases: 7. The CDR3 region has the DNA TGTGCCAGCAGACAGACAGGGGAGGGTTCACCCCTCCACTTT. Encoded protein: CASRQTGEGSPLHF.

The chain uses TRBV7-8 and TRBJ2-3; TRBD2 agrees at 8 bases. The CDR3 length is 16 residues. In germline, CDR1 is SGHVS, CDR2 FQNEAQ. With 1 base clipped from V and 4 bases from J, the junction kept 7 bases outside the gene matches. CDR3 bases: TGTGCCAGCAGCTTAGTCACGGGAGGGCCGGCAGATACGCAGTATTTT. It translates to CASSLVTGGPADTQYF.

The V and J genes are TRBV9 and TRBJ2-5; 12 bases are shared with TRBD1. Germline loops: CDR1 SGDLS, CDR2 YYNGEE. The CDR3 extends over 16 amino acids. The ends lost 3 bases at V and 5 bases at J; junction bases unmatched: 8. The CDR3 loop is CASSAGDRGRGETQYF. The CDR3 nucleotides read TGTGCCAGCAGCGCCGGGGACAGGGGGCGCGGGGAGACCCAGTACTTC.

This clone was observed a handful of times. The sample contains more than one DNA sequence encoding this CDR3. CDR3 in DNA: TGTGCCAGCAGCTTGGCCGGACTAGCGGGTAATGAGCAGTTCTTC. It translates to CASSLAGLAGNEQFF. V is TRBV5-4 and J is TRBJ2-1, with 11 positions matching TRBD2. The CDR3 covers 15 residues. Germline assignment: CDR1 SGHNT and CDR2 YYREEE (reference sequence). The V and J ends lost 0 bases and 7 bases, in that order; junction bases with no gene match: 3.

This chain connects TRBV24-1 to TRBJ2-2; a possible D gene is TRBD2 (7 bases). The CDR3 has 15 amino acids. CDR1 and CDR2 from the germline V gene are KGHDR and SFDVKD. V was shortened by 1 base and J by 7 bases, with 12 bases between the two germline ends. The CDR3 reads CATSDLGGASGELFF. In DNA, the CDR3 is TGTGCCACCAGTGATTTAGGGGGGGCGAGCGGGGAGCTGTTTTTT.

This clone occurred many times. CDR3 DNA: TGTGCCAGCAGCTTAGGCACAGGGACTGGCTACACCTTC. Translation gives CASSLGTGTGYTF. This chain joins TRBV7-9 and TRBJ1-2, with D perhaps matching TRBD1 (6 bases). The V end lost 1 base, the J end lost 7 bases, and 10 bases lay between the germline ends. The CDR3 sequence is 13 residues long. Germline assignment: CDR1 SEHNR and CDR2 FQNEAQ (reference sequence).

This clone was observed once. This chain joins TRBV19 and TRBJ1-2, with a tentative D call TRBD1 (5 bases). This CDR3 spans 13 amino acids. Trimming pared 5 bases from V and 4 bases from J, leaving 11 bases between. In germline, CDR1 is LNHDA, CDR2 SQIVND (reference sequence). The CDR3 sequence is CASSATGFYGYTF. The CDR3 DNA sequence: TGTGCCAGTAGTGCCACAGGATTCTATGGCTACACCTTC.

The chain links TRBV5-1 to TRBJ2-1; D gene uncertain. With 4 bases removed from V and 2 bases from J, the gap between germline ends came to 4 bases. The CDR3 is 12 residues long. The germline V gene encodes CDR1 SGHRS and CDR2 YFSETQ. The CDR3 protein is CASSSTYNEQFF. CDR3 DNA: TGCGCCAGCAGCAGCACCTACAATGAGCAGTTCTTC.

The rearrangement uses TRBV6-4 and TRBJ2-1; TRBD2 agrees at 9 bases. J lost 6 bases, V lost 3 bases, and 3 bases had no gene match. The germline gives CDR1 MRHNA, CDR2 SNTAGT. The CDR3 has 14 residues. The CDR3: CASSEAGGSNEQFF. The CDR3 DNA is TGTGCCAGCAGTGAGGCGGGAGGGTCCAATGAGCAGTTCTTC.

The CDR3 DNA sequence: TGTGCCAGCAGCCGAACAGGGAATCAGCCCCAGCATTTT. It translates to CASSRTGNQPQHF. The chain links TRBV7-9 to TRBJ1-5; weak D call: TRBD1 (6 bases). V was trimmed by 5 bases and J by 4 bases, leaving 9 bases between them. Per germline, CDR1 SEHNR and CDR2 FQNEAQ (reference sequence). The CDR3 totals 13 residues.

This clone was counted a few times. V is TRBV29-1 and J is TRBJ2-7; 7 bases align to TRBD1. Per germline, CDR1 SQVTM and CDR2 ANQGSEA. V dropped 4 bases and J dropped 2; count of bases not matched to a gene: 2. The CDR3 is 12 amino acids. CDR3 sequence: CSVGTGAYEQYF. CDR3 in DNA: TGCAGCGTTGGGACAGGAGCCTACGAGCAGTACTTC.

The chain couples TRBV20-1 to TRBJ2-2; 8 bases are a match to TRBD2. Germline CDR1 and CDR2: DFQATT and SNEGSKA (reference sequence). This CDR3 region has 16 residues. The ends lost 3 bases at V and 0 bases at J; junction bases unmatched: 6. The CDR3 DNA follows: TGCAGTGCTAGTCGCGCACTAGCGGCGAACACCGGGGAGCTGTTTTTT. Translated, it gives CSASRALAANTGELFF.

The chain carries TRBV28 and TRBJ2-7; TRBD2 is a possible D gene (5 bases). CDR1 is MDHEN, CDR2 SYDVKM, per germline. V lost 6 bases and J 0 bases, leaving 15 bases between the germline ends. This CDR3 has 15 residues. CDR3 DNA sequence: TGTGCCAGCAGCCCAGTGGGCGGGCCCTCCTACGAGCAGTACTTC. Translating gives CASSPVGGPSYEQYF. Complete variable domain (other parts from reference TRBV28 and TRBJ2-7): DVKVTQSSRYLVKRTGEKVFLECVQDMDHENMFWYRQDPGLGLRLIYFSYDVKMKEKGDIPEGYSVSREKKERFSLILESASTNQTSMYLCASSPVGGPSYEQYFGPGTRLTVT.

This clone was seen once. The chain carries TRBV10-3 and TRBJ2-5, with a possible D match to TRBD2 (6 bases). V lost 2 bases, J lost 5 bases, and 15 bases lay in between. Germline CDR1 and CDR2: ENHRY and SYGVKD. The CDR3 has 15 amino acids. The CDR3 loop reads CAISERDPGEETQYF. DNA for the CDR3: TGTGCCATCAGTGAGAGGGACCCGGGGGAGGAGACCCAGTACTTC.

The V gene is TRBV28, the J gene TRBJ2-7, with no clear D. The germline CDR1 and CDR2 sequences are MDHEN and SYDVKM. The CDR3 runs 11 residues. V lost 5 bases and J 3 bases, leaving 5 bases between the germline ends. CDR3 protein: CASSNYYEQYF. In DNA, the CDR3 is TGTGCCAGCAGTAACTACTACGAGCAGTACTTC.

The chain uses TRBV27 and TRBJ2-7; tentatively, D is TRBD1 (5 bases). V lost 2 bases and J lost 3, with 11 bases in between. Germline V CDR1 and CDR2: MNHEY, SMNVEV (reference sequence). The CDR3 is made up of 14 amino acids. In DNA form, the CDR3 reads TGTGCCAGCAGTTTAAAGGGGCCCCTCTACGAGCAGTACTTC. Translating gives CASSLKGPLYEQYF.

CDR3 residues: CAITEMGDTSNEQFF. CDR3 coding DNA: TGTGCCATCACCGAAATGGGGGACACCTCCAATGAGCAGTTCTTC. The V call is TRBV10-3, the J call TRBJ2-1; a weak D match, TRBD1 (6 bases). The CDR3 is 15 amino acids. Germline V lookup: CDR1 ENHRY, CDR2 SYGVKD. The V end lost 7 bases, the J end lost 6 bases, and 19 bases lay between the germline ends.